This TCR beta chain was sequenced in a study of cytomegalovirus exposure and HLA in healthy donors (dated by TCRdb to about 2017). At the level of the whole study: The roughly 670 repertoires of the first cohort and the roughly 120 validation repertoires were produced on the same platform, according to a later analysis. The study combined high-throughput TCR immunosequencing, statistical association of individual TCRs with disease status, and machine learning to predict cytomegalovirus infection status. A separate validation cohort of about 110 different subjects was used in addition to the approximately 610-subject first cohort. The study aimed to test whether cataloging public T cell receptors could reveal signatures of past pathogen exposure.

CDR1 SNHLY and CDR2 FYNNEI were looked up in the germline V gene. The cysteine opens and the phenylalanine closes a CDR3 of 14 amino acids. Here the CDR3 DNA is all that survives: 42 bases in frame from base 1. The junction shows trimming of 7 bases on V and 1 base on J, plus 12 bases between the germline ends. As regards this clone: It has no known antigen specificity. No much larger clonotype is one base removed from it; base qualities were not supplied.

The donors were included in the validation cohort of roughly 130 subjects, a group kept apart from the roughly 670-subject first cohort. Broader findings and caveats from the paper: A later analysis lacked HLA typing for the validation cohort, so it scored co-occurrence in that cohort across all 120 repertoires. The classifier was reported to diagnose cytomegalovirus status with high specificity and sensitivity in both the original and validation cohorts. Most TCR sequences were seen in very few donors, while some public TCRs were found in many individuals. The study listed approximately 150 TCR beta chains as associated with cytomegalovirus. In vitro tests confirmed that a few of the cytomegalovirus-associated TCR beta chains recognize cytomegalovirus antigens. In a later analysis, TCRs clustered in the first cohort were found to also tend to co-occur in the 130 or so validation repertoires, with over 90% of cluster scores above 0. The authors suggested that the approach could potentially be extended to other disease states and immunological phenotypes.

Libraries were constructed by the immunoSEQ multiplex PCR assay. Regarding the original processing steps: A statistical classification framework was built to diagnose cytomegalovirus status from the catalog of TCR beta chain sequences. As stored in TCRdb, this immuneACCESS dataset retains in-frame rearrangements with V and J assigned. A fraction of the clones does not appear; measured against another copy, unresolved V genes explain less than half of the discrepancy, and the remainder lacks a known reason. That table gives V, J and clone size, and the DNA gave D and trimming. This sample is represented by about 200,000 clones; almost 90% of them were singletons. Around 3% of the sample belongs to the ten largest clones.

The receptor's source is a woman aged 18-29 years in good health and CMV-seronegative. The sequenced material came from PBMCs. The V and J segments used are TRBV2 and TRBJ2-3; the D region possibly corresponds to TRBD2 (6 bases align). Read as DNA, the sequence is TGTGCCAGCACTGCGCGGAGGGGCACAGATACGCAGTATTTT. Translation gives CASTARRGTDTQYF.